This T cell receptor beta chain derives from a study of blood T cell repertoires in COVID-19. Only in-frame clones appear in the TCRdb table, and some are missing; sequencing was by immunoSEQ multiplex PCR. The repertoire holds approximately 260,000 clones, with about 90% as singletons. This clone was detected only once. Trimming removed 7 bases from V and 2 bases from J, with 23 bases in between. The CDR3 runs to 17 residues. The specimen sequenced was PBMCs or T cells enriched from blood (not recorded which). The chain carries TRBV23-1 and TRBJ1-1; no firm D call. TRBV23-1 is an ORF for which the function is uncertain. The receptor comes from a woman between 35 and 50 years old with acute COVID-19. CDR3 bases: TGCGCCAGCACCCCCTGGGGTGCGGAGGGTACCAACACTGAAGCTTTCTTT. As protein: CASTPWGAEGTNTEAFF.